This entry concerns a single T cell receptor (beta chain). What it recognizes is unknown. The sample has other DNA sequences that encode this CDR3 too. This table comes from immunoSEQ multiplex PCR, and its TCRdb copy is limited to in-frame clones, with some not included. The table has approximately 80,000 clones, 80% to 90% seen once. This record belongs to a study of T cell responses to AZD1222 COVID-19 vaccine. Study findings and constraints: Seropositive AZD1222 recipients at baseline numbered only five to seven.

Sequenced here: peripheral blood, sampled 28 days after the second AZD1222 dose. This clonotype originated in an adult who received the AZD1222 COVID-19 vaccine.

The CDR3 is CSVEEGAGGYTF. CDR3 nucleotides: TGCAGCGTTGAAGAGGGGGCAGGCGGCTACACCTTC. This chain links TRBV29-1 with TRBJ1-2; perhaps TRBD1 as D (6 bases). There are 12 residues in the CDR3. V lost 0 bases and J 8 bases, leaving 10 bases between the germline ends. CDR1 is SQVTM and CDR2 is ANQGSEA in the germline V gene.